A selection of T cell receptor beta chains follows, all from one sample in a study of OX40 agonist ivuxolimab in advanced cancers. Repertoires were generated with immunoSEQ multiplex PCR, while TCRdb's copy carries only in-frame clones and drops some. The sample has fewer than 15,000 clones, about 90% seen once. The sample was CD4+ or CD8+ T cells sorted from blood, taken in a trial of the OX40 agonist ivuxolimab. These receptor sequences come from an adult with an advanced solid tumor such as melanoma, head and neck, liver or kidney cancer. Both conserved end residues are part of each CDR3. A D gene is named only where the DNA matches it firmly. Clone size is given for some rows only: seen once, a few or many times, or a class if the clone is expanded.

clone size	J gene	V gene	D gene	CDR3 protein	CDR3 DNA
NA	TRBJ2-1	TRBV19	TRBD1	CASSTTGGNEQFF	TGTGCCAGTAGTACCACAGGGGGCAATGAGCAGTTCTTC
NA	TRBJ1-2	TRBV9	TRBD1	CASSAYGQGKSGYTF	TGTGCCAGCAGCGCCTATGGACAGGGAAAGAGCGGCTACACCTTC
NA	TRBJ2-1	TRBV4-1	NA	CASSFQGNEQFF	TGCGCCAGCAGCTTTCAGGGCAATGAGCAGTTCTTC
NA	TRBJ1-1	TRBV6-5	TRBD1	CASSYVDRGGTEAFF	TGTGCCAGCAGTTACGTCGACAGGGGGGGGACTGAAGCTTTCTTT
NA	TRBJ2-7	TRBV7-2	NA	CASSQDASYYEQYF	TGCGCCAGCAGCCAAGATGCCAGTTACTACGAGCAGTACTTC
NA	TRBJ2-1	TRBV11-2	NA	CASSFPNNEQFF	TGTGCCAGCAGCTTCCCAAACAATGAGCAGTTCTTC
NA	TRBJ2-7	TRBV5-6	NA	CASSLQTYEQYF	TGTGCCAGCAGCTTGCAAACATACGAGCAGTACTTC
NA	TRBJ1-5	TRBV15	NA	CATSSVNQPQHF	TGTGCCACCAGCAGCGTCAATCAGCCCCAGCATTTT
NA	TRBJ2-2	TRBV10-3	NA	CAISESPGELFF	TGTGCCATCAGTGAGTCTCCCGGGGAGCTGTTTTTT
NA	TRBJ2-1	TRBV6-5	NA	CATLKNYNEQFF	TGTGCCACTCTCAAGAACTACAATGAGCAGTTCTTC
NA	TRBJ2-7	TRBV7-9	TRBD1	CASSPRDRASYEQYF	TGTGCCAGCAGCCCCCGGGACAGGGCTAGCTACGAGCAGTACTTC
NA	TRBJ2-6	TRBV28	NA	CASSPSGISGANVLTF	TGTGCCAGCAGTCCCTCGGGGATCTCTGGGGCCAACGTCCTGACTTTC
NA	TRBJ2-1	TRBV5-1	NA	CASSPGGLQTYNEQFF	TGCGCCAGCAGCCCCGGAGGACTACAGACCTACAATGAGCAGTTCTTC
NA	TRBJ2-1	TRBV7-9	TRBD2	CASTGGTQNNEQFF	TGTGCCAGCACGGGGGGGACGCAAAACAATGAGCAGTTCTTC
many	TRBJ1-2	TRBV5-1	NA	CASRSTGHYGYTF	TGTGCCAGCAGATCGACAGGCCACTATGGCTACACCTTC
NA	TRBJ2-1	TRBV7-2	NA	CASSITFAGNEQFF	TGTGCCAGCAGCATAACGTTCGCAGGGAATGAGCAGTTCTTC
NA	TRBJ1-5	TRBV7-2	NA	CATSKAGLGQPQHF	TGTGCTACTTCAAAGGCAGGGTTGGGTCAGCCCCAGCATTTT
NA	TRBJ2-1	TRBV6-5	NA	CASSPPGAGYNEQFF	TGTGCCAGCAGTCCCCCGGGGGCCGGATACAATGAGCAGTTCTTC